This is a list of T cell receptor beta chains from one sample in a study of shared clonotypes between healthy human individuals. TCRdb's table, derived via immunoSEQ multiplex PCR, lists solely in-frame clones and lacks some. The sample lists 2 million to 2.5 million clones, 85% to 95% occurring once. The sequencing sample was made of naive CD4+ T cells sorted from blood. Receptors were obtained from a man aged 18-30 years in good health. The CDR3 runs from the conserved cysteine through the conserved F or W. Fields, in order: V gene, J gene, CDR3 protein.

TRBV14	TRBJ2-6	CASSLFLTGANVLTF
TRBV7-9	TRBJ1-4	CASSSSTEGLFF
TRBV9	TRBJ2-5	CASSVGGQEEETQYF
TRBV11-2	TRBJ1-2	CASSPDRGLGYTF
TRBV18	TRBJ1-4	CASSPSATNEKLFF
TRBV6-5	TRBJ2-2	CASRGAGTGELFF
TRBV6-5	TRBJ2-2	CASSPAGGPAGELFF
TRBV5-1	TRBJ1-1	CASSLKGRIGTEAFF
TRBV7-2	TRBJ1-5	CASSLEVISNQPQHF
TRBV7-2	TRBJ1-1	CASSFHRGNTEAFF
TRBV30	TRBJ1-5	CAWSGQGVQPQHF
TRBV5-1	TRBJ1-1	CASSLDGGAGTEAFF
TRBV28	TRBJ2-7	CASSSPRGGVYEQYF
TRBV7-9	TRBJ2-1	CASNNMRLAGNEQFF
TRBV25-1	TRBJ2-2	CASSEPSTGSNTGELFF
TRBV6-5	TRBJ1-6	CASTPGYYNSPLHF
TRBV5-1	TRBJ2-6	CASSLDGTGANVLTF
TRBV5-6	TRBJ2-5	CASSLKGEETQYF
TRBV2	TRBJ2-7	CASKTGLDSYEQYF
TRBV5-6	TRBJ2-7	CASSLGQGGEQYF
TRBV30	TRBJ1-1	CAWSAQGFMNTEAFF
TRBV5-1	TRBJ2-5	CASSPGLAGQETQYF